This TCR beta chain is from a study of control samples from healthy donors and cancer patients. The length of the CDR3 is 15 residues. The germline V gene has CDR1 ENHRY and CDR2 SYGVKD. V shed 6 bases and J 5 bases; nucleotides not matched to a gene: 8. Clones were sequenced by immunoSEQ multiplex PCR, and TCRdb holds only the in-frame ones, with some missing. Of tens of thousands of clones listed, around 87% were seen once; the top ten hold over 9.5%. Sequencing was carried out using PBMCs. This chain uses TRBV10-3 with TRBJ2-1, with 9 bases aligning to TRBD2. The sequence derives from a woman in her fifties or sixties with lung cancer. The CDR3 spells CAIRPSLAGHNEQFF. The CDR3 bases are TGTGCCATCAGGCCCTCACTAGCGGGCCACAATGAGCAGTTCTTC.